The entry below gives a single T cell receptor (beta chain) sequence along with its context. This receptor's antigen is unknown. No qualities accompany the bases; no much larger clone lies one base away. The data were taken from a study of blood T cell repertoires in COVID-19 (dated by TCRdb to 2020 to 2022). Context from the whole study: Samples from collaborators originated in the United States, Italy and Spain and spanned both the acute and convalescent phases of COVID-19. The material from the prospective study consisted of cDNA or gDNA derived from T cells, B-cell-depleted T cells, or PBMCs. The dataset comprised deeply sampled blood TCRbeta repertoires from subjects exposed to, actively infected with, or recovered from COVID-19. The repertoires were released in a freely available public database intended as a resource for research on the immune response to SARS-CoV-2. The samples were drawn from two sources: the first 160 participants of the ongoing ImmuneRACE study, and 950 to 1,500 subjects contributed by 6 global collaborators. Nearly every sample came with metadata listing a de-identified subject ID, COVID-19 status, age in years and sex. Where available, HLA class I and class II types were taken from metadata supplied by the sample provider and were not determined by assay-based typing.

TCRbeta CDR3 regions were amplified from genomic DNA using the immunoSEQ Assay, a bias-controlled multiplex PCR. Per the authors' processing: The number of nucleated cells in each sample was estimated from the amplification of reference gene primers within the assay. Sequence reads were collapsed and filtered to measure the absolute abundance of every unique TCRbeta CDR3 rearrangement. For each sample, productive Simpson clonality was calculated as the square root of Simpson's diversity index across productive rearrangements. The table comes from immuneACCESS by way of TCRdb, which keeps in-frame sequences with V and J called. Part of the clones is missing from these tables; in studies checked, under half for an unresolved V gene and the rest for unknown reasons. V, J and clone size are taken as reported in that table, and D and trimming were inferred from the DNA itself. Across this sample there are about 320,000 clones, with 90% seen only once. About 2.4% of the sample comes from the top ten.

In the prospective study, participants were roughly 18 to 95 years old, resided in approximately 22 geographic areas of the United States, and were enrolled through a virtual design. In the prospective study, cohorts were assigned on the basis of participant-reported clinical history obtained from a screening survey and a study questionnaire. ImmuneRACE Cohort 3 recovered participants were defined by two consecutive negative NP/OP PCR tests, healthcare professional clearance, or symptom resolution. In the prospective study, mobile phlebotomists collected whole blood, serum and a nasopharyngeal or oropharyngeal swab from each participant. Participants in the prospective study had the option to provide additional blood draws and questionnaires over an approximately 2-month period. Prospective study blood samples were shipped either frozen or at room temperature before DNA extraction. Beyond this particular receptor, the publication reports: The amount of clinical and demographic metadata varied by source and participant and was provided uncurated.

V loses 3 bases of germline sequence and J loses 0 bases, and the interval between the two ends is 9 bases. CDR1 and CDR2 are read off the germline V gene (reference sequence) as DFQATT and SNEGSKA. From the cysteine through the phenylalanine, the CDR3 covers 13 amino acids. The kept DNA is CDR3 alone, 39 bases in frame from the first base. Rearrangement joined TRBV20-1 to TRBJ2-7; the D gene cannot be named for sure. This receptor was obtained from a man in his 60s who had recovered from COVID-19. The sample was PBMCs or T cells enriched from blood (not recorded which). The DNA sequence is given as TGCAGTGCTAGTGGTGACAACTCCTACGAGCAGTACTTC. This codes for CSASGDNSYEQYF.